The 27 T cell receptor beta chains below all came from one sample that was sequenced in a study of T cell responses to AZD1222 COVID-19 vaccine. Data came from immunoSEQ multiplex PCR; TCRdb stores just in-frame clones and leaves some out. The repertoire holds about 96,000 clones, with 70% to 90% as singletons. Material: peripheral blood, obtained on day 0 of AZD1222 vaccination. These receptors all stem from an adult in good health.

V is TRBV3-1 (or the pseudogene TRBV3-2) and J is TRBJ2-2; D is ambiguous. Trimming left V 2 bases short and J 2 bases short, with 15 bases between. Germline values: CDR1 LGHDT, CDR2 YNNKEL (reference sequence). The CDR3 consists of 17 residues. In DNA, the CDR3 is TGTGCCAGCAGCCAAAAACCCACGGCGGCAAACACCGGGGAGCTGTTTTTT. This sequence encodes CASSQKPTAANTGELFF.

This chain uses TRBV3-1 (or the pseudogene TRBV3-2) with TRBJ2-1; 11 nucleotides match TRBD2. The V and J ends lost 3 bases and 3 bases, in that order; junction bases with no gene match: 1. Germline loops: CDR1 LGHDT, CDR2 YNNKEL (reference sequence). There are 15 residues in the CDR3. CDR3 protein: CASSHTSGGYNEQFF. The CDR3 DNA follows: TGTGCCAGCAGCCATACTAGCGGGGGCTACAATGAGCAGTTCTTC.

The chain uses TRBV12-3 or TRBV12-4 and TRBJ2-7, with D unresolved. V lost 5 bases to trimming and J lost 0 bases, with 2 bases between them. CDR3 size: 11 residues. The CDR3 nucleotides read TGTGCCAGCAGTAACTCCTACGAGCAGTACTTC. The encoded protein is CASSNSYEQYF.

This clone has only one observation. The chain links TRBV28 to TRBJ2-2; 14 bases match TRBD2. Trimming took 6 bases from V and 5 from J; bases not matched to a gene: 11. The V gene's germline CDR1 is MDHEN and CDR2 SYDVKM. This CDR3 is built from 18 residues. The CDR3 DNA sequence: TGTGCCAGCAGCATCGCCCCCGGGACTAGCGGGAGTACCGGGGAGCTGTTTTTT. Its protein is CASSIAPGTSGSTGELFF.

The chain carries TRBV2 and TRBJ1-5; 7 bases match TRBD1. Germline V lookup: CDR1 SNHLY, CDR2 FYNNEI. After removal of 6 bases from V and 0 bases from J, the junction contained 11 bases not matched to a gene. The CDR3 sequence is 17 residues long. In DNA form, the CDR3 reads TGTGCCAGCAGGAGGGAGACAGGGCTGTATAGCAATCAGCCCCAGCATTTT. Its protein product is CASRRETGLYSNQPQHF.

This chain links TRBV15 with TRBJ2-7; no reliable D call. CDR3 length: 14 amino acids. Germline V gives CDR1 LNHNV, CDR2 YYDKDF (reference sequence). Trimming stripped 0 bases from V and 2 bases from J, with 8 bases between. For the CDR3, the DNA is TGTGCCACCAGCAGAGAGCATGGAACCTACGAGCAGTACTTC. The encoded protein is CATSREHGTYEQYF.

The chain recombines TRBV29-1 with TRBJ2-7, with 7 positions matching TRBD1. The CDR3 consists of 16 residues. J lost 1 base, V lost 0 bases, and 9 bases had no gene match. In germline, CDR1 is SQVTM, CDR2 ANQGSEA. This CDR3 is CSVEDRVRQGSYEQYF. CDR3 DNA sequence: TGCAGCGTTGAAGATCGAGTCCGACAGGGATCCTACGAGCAGTACTTC.

This chain links TRBV7-4 with TRBJ2-7; D might be TRBD1 (6 bases). The CDR3 is made up of 14 amino acids. With 11 bases removed from V and 2 bases from J, the gap between germline ends came to 19 bases. The germline CDR1 and CDR2 sequences are SGHVT and SQSDAQ. CDR3 in amino acids: CAPESGQPTYEQYF. The CDR3 region has the DNA TGTGCCCCTGAGTCTGGACAGCCTACCTACGAGCAGTACTTC.

The chain employs TRBV7-2 and TRBJ1-5; TRBD1 matches 11 bases. Germline V lookup: CDR1 SGHTA, CDR2 FQGNSA. This CDR3 comprises 14 residues. J lost 7 bases, V lost 6 bases, and 5 bases had no gene match. CDR3 DNA: TGTGCCAGCAGTACGGGACAGGGGGAGCAGCCCCAGCATTTT. Translated: CASSTGQGEQPQHF.

A single count supports this clone. This rearrangement joins TRBV2 to TRBJ2-3, with D perhaps matching TRBD1 (5 bases). The ends were cut back, 3 bases at V and 1 base at J, with 8 bases in the middle. This CDR3 contains 14 residues. Germline V gene lookup returns CDR1 SNHLY and CDR2 FYNNEI. The CDR3 protein is CASSDQGGTDTQYF. The CDR3 DNA sequence: TGTGCCAGCAGTGATCAGGGTGGCACAGATACGCAGTATTTT.

This chain uses TRBV29-1 with TRBJ1-1, with TRBD1 identical over 7 bases. V shed 7 bases and J 6 bases; nucleotides not matched to a gene: 11. This CDR3 comprises 13 residues. The germline gives CDR1 SQVTM, CDR2 ANQGSEA. DNA for the CDR3: TGCAGCGGCGGGAGAGGGACAGTCTCTGAAGCTTTCTTT. Encoded protein: CSGGRGTVSEAFF. Complete variable domain (other parts from reference TRBV29-1 and TRBJ1-1): SAVISQKPSRDICQRGTSLTIQCQVDSQVTMMFWYRQQPGQSLTLIATANQGSEATYESGFVIDKFPISRPNLTFSTLTVSNMSPEDSSIYLCSGGRGTVSEAFFGQGTRLTVV.

The V call is TRBV27, the J call TRBJ1-2; D not resolved. The CDR3 runs 14 residues. Germline V gene lookup returns CDR1 MNHEY and CDR2 SMNVEV (reference sequence). V was trimmed by 0 bases and J by 4 bases, leaving 9 bases between them. The DNA for the CDR3 is TGTGCCAGCAGTTTATCTCACAGCCTCTATGGCTACACCTTC. Its translation is CASSLSHSLYGYTF.

This chain joins TRBV30 and TRBJ2-1, with no clear D. Trimming removed 4 bases from V and 4 bases from J, with 14 bases in between. Germline V gives CDR1 GTSNPN, CDR2 SVGIG (reference sequence). The CDR3 spans 14 residues. The CDR3 protein is CAWTLGEVYNEQFF. CDR3 nucleotide sequence: TGTGCCTGGACCCTTGGGGAAGTTTACAATGAGCAGTTCTTC.

This clone was detected only a few times. The chain couples TRBV28 to TRBJ1-2; 7 bases agree with TRBD1. Losses at the gene ends were 6 bases for V and 10 bases for J; bases not matched to a gene: 14. The CDR3 covers 14 residues. Germline loops: CDR1 MDHEN, CDR2 SYDVKM. The CDR3 region is CASRLGQAESHYTF. The DNA for the CDR3 is TGTGCCAGCAGATTAGGACAGGCGGAATCCCACTACACCTTC.

The chain recombines TRBV5-1 with TRBJ1-1; 12 positions match TRBD1. V gave up 3 bases and J gave up 3 bases; unmatched junction bases: 3. Germline CDR1 and CDR2: SGHRS and YFSETQ. This CDR3 has 15 amino acids. The DNA for the CDR3 is TGCGCCAGCAGCTCGGGACAGGGGGCCTACACTGAAGCTTTCTTT. Translating it yields CASSSGQGAYTEAFF.

The chain recombines TRBV19 with TRBJ1-1; maybe TRBD1 (6 bases). V was shortened by 5 bases and J by 7 bases, with 17 bases between the two germline ends. The CDR3 runs 14 residues. Germline lookup yields CDR1 LNHDA and CDR2 SQIVND (reference sequence). CDR3 sequence (DNA): TGTGCCAGTAGTGCGGGGGCCGGATCCCGTGAAGCTTTCTTT. This gives the protein CASSAGAGSREAFF.

This sequence joins TRBV4-2 and TRBJ2-5, with D hard to call. This CDR3 contains 16 residues. Germline V gene data show CDR1 as LGHNA and CDR2 as YNFKEQ. V lost 0 bases, J lost 1 base, and 12 bases lay in between. CDR3 in amino acids: CASSQDRAASQETQYF. The DNA for the CDR3 is TGTGCCAGCAGCCAAGATCGGGCGGCGTCCCAAGAGACCCAGTACTTC.

The rearrangement links TRBV27 to TRBJ2-7; possibly TRBD1 for D (6 bases). Looked up from germline, CDR1 is MNHEY and CDR2 is SMNVEV (reference sequence). This CDR3 region has 14 residues. Trimming took 4 bases from V and 3 from J, leaving 13 bases between them. The CDR3 DNA reads as TGTGCCAGCAGTTACAGGACAGATCTCTACGAGCAGTACTTC. The encoded protein is CASSYRTDLYEQYF.

V gene TRBV11-2 combines with J gene TRBJ1-5, with a possible D match to TRBD1 (5 bases). The V end was cut by 3 bases, the J end by 5 bases, with 11 bases between. This CDR3 comprises 14 residues. Germline V gene lookup returns CDR1 SGHAT and CDR2 FQNNGV. CDR3 sequence: CASSFGDRYQPQHF. The CDR3 DNA reads TGTGCCAGCAGCTTTGGGGACCGATATCAGCCCCAGCATTTT.

The chain employs TRBV2 and TRBJ2-1; 8 nucleotides agree with TRBD1. The CDR3 runs 13 residues. V lost 11 bases to trimming and J lost 7 bases; unmatched junction nucleotides: 10. CDR1 and CDR2 (germline): SNHLY, FYNNEI. The CDR3 DNA reads TGTGCCGGGGATCGACAGGGGTGGAATGAGCAGTTCTTC. Its translation: CAGDRQGWNEQFF.

The chain is built from TRBV27 and TRBJ2-7, with TRBD1 as a possible D gene (5 bases). The V end was cut by 1 base, the J end by 0 bases, with 22 bases between. CDR3 size: 19 residues. Germline assignment: CDR1 MNHEY and CDR2 SMNVEV (reference sequence). As DNA, the CDR3 is TGTGCCAGCAGTTTATATCGTCCGTGGGTAGCCGACAGCTCCTACGAGCAGTACTTC. Its translation is CASSLYRPWVADSSYEQYF.

The chain recombines TRBV28 with TRBJ2-7; the match to TRBD1 covers 8 bases. Germline-derived CDR1 and CDR2 are MDHEN and SYDVKM. V shed 6 bases and J 5 bases; nucleotides not matched to a gene: 9. CDR3 length: 14 amino acids. The CDR3 DNA reads as TGTGCCAGCAGCACAACAGGGGGTTTCAACGAGCAGTACTTC. Protein sequence: CASSTTGGFNEQYF.

The J gene is TRBJ1-5, the V gene TRBV3-1 (or the pseudogene TRBV3-2); D might be TRBD1 (6 bases). With 1 base removed from V and 5 bases from J, the gap between germline ends came to 9 bases. The CDR3 loop spans 14 amino acids. Germline CDR1 reads LGHDT; CDR2 reads YNNKEL (reference sequence). The CDR3 is CASSQGTVHQPQHF. DNA of the CDR3: TGTGCCAGCAGCCAAGGGACAGTACATCAGCCCCAGCATTTT.

V and J are TRBV6-5 and TRBJ2-7; TRBD1 agrees at 11 bases. The CDR3 has 14 amino acids. V lost 5 bases to trimming and J lost 4 bases; unmatched junction nucleotides: 4. CDR1 and CDR2 from the germline V gene are MNHEY and SVGAGI. In nucleotides, the CDR3 is TGTGCCAGCAGTCCGGACAGGGGGCAGTACGAGCAGTACTTC. This gives the protein CASSPDRGQYEQYF.

J is TRBJ1-1 and V is TRBV12-3 or TRBV12-4, with D perhaps TRBD1 (6 bases). Trimming shortened V by 4 bases and J by 5 bases, and 11 bases separated the two germline ends. The CDR3 is 13 residues long. As DNA, the CDR3 is TGTGCCAGCAGTTGGGGGGCGCGGACTGAAGCTTTCTTT. Its protein product is CASSWGARTEAFF.

J is TRBJ1-4 and V is TRBV14; no firm D call. V lost 0 bases and J 8 bases, leaving 7 bases between the germline ends. CDR3 length equals 13 residues. CDR1 SGHDN and CDR2 FVKESK come from the germline V gene. The CDR3 loop is CASSQEYEEKLFF. Here the CDR3 DNA reads TGTGCCAGCAGCCAAGAATATGAGGAAAAACTGTTTTTT.

The chain recombines TRBV28 with TRBJ2-5; D gene uncertain. V lost 2 bases, J lost 2 bases, and 6 bases lay in between. Germline CDR1 reads MDHEN; CDR2 reads SYDVKM. This CDR3 region has 13 residues. The CDR3 loop is CASSLEPQETQYF. The CDR3 bases are TGTGCCAGCAGTTTAGAGCCACAAGAGACCCAGTACTTC.